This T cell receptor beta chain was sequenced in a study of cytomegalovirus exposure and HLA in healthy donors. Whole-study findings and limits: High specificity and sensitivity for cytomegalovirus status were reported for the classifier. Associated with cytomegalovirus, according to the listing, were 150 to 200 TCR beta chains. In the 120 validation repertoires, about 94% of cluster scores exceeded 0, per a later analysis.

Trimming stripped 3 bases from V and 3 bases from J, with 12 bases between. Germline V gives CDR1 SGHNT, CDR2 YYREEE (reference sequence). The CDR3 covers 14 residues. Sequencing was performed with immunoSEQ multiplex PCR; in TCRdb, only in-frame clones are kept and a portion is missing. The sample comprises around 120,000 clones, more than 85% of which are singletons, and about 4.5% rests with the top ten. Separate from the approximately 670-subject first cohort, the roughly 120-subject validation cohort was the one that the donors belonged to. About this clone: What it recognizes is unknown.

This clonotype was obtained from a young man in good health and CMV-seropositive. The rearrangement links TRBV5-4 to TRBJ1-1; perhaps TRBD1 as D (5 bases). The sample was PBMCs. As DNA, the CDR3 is TGTGCCAGCAGCTCCCTGGGGCAGGACACTGAAGCTTTCTTT. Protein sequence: CASSSLGQDTEAFF.